The subject of this entry is one T cell receptor (beta chain). The specificity of this receptor is unknown. There are no base qualities to consult, and no much larger clone falls within one base. The immunoSEQ Assay, a bias-controlled multiplex PCR, was used to amplify TCRbeta CDR3 regions from genomic DNA. Per the authors' processing: The number of nucleated cells in each sample was estimated from the amplification of reference gene primers within the assay. Sequence reads were collapsed and filtered to measure the absolute abundance of every unique TCRbeta CDR3 rearrangement. For each sample, productive Simpson clonality was calculated as the square root of Simpson's diversity index across productive rearrangements. Drawn from immuneACCESS, this table holds only the in-frame rearrangements with V and J called that TCRdb kept. Clones are partly lost; checked studies trace under half to an unresolved V gene and leave the rest unexplained. V and J calls and clone size are those listed in that table; D and trimming were worked out from the DNA. The sample table shows approximately 210,000 clones, and about nine tenths are seen once. The ten largest clonotypes hold 1.7% of the sample.

From the germline V gene (reference sequence), CDR1 is SGHNT and CDR2 is YYREEE. The germline V end is reduced by 4 bases and the J end by 2 bases; junction bases left unmatched: 5. Measured from the cysteine to the phenylalanine, the CDR3 is 15 residues long. The CDR3 DNA has 45 bases and is translated from base 1. This specimen belongs to a study of blood T cell repertoires in COVID-19 (dated by TCRdb to the early 2020s). Regarding the research as a whole: Collaborator samples came from the United States, Italy and Spain and covered acute and convalescent phases of COVID-19. The material from the prospective study consisted of cDNA or gDNA derived from T cells, B-cell-depleted T cells, or PBMCs. Subjects who had been exposed to COVID-19, were actively infected with it, or had recovered from it provided the deeply sampled blood TCRbeta repertoires that made up the dataset. The repertoires were released in a freely available public database intended as a resource for research on the immune response to SARS-CoV-2. The samples were drawn from two sources: the first 160 participants of the ongoing ImmuneRACE study, and 950 to 1,500 subjects contributed by 6 global collaborators. The sample metadata nearly always contained a de-identified subject ID, COVID-19 status, age in years and sex. Where HLA class I and class II types were available, the types were taken from metadata supplied by the sample provider, not from assay-based typing.

Collaborating institutions collected whole blood in K2EDTA tubes following their own protocols. For TCRbeta analysis, collaborators shipped samples as frozen whole blood, isolated PBMCs, or DNA extracted from either of those sample types. Broad study findings and their caveats: The quantity of clinical and demographic metadata differed by source and by participant and was supplied without curation.

Recombination linked TRBV5-4 to TRBJ2-7; 11 central bases correspond to TRBD2. Sequences were obtained from peripheral blood. This sequence was found in a man between 65 and 85 years old with acute or convalescent COVID-19. The DNA reads as follows: TGTGCCAGCAGCACTGGGACTAGCGGAACCTACGAGCAGTACTTC. Translated, this gives CASSTGTSGTYEQYF. This CDR3, with the reference TRBV5-4 and TRBJ2-7 proteins standing in past its ends, gives the full variable domain ETGVTQSPTHLIKTRGQQVTLRCSSQSGHNTVSWYQQALGQGPQFIFQYYREEENGRGNFPPRFSGLQFPNYSSELNVNALELDDSALYLCASSTGTSGTYEQYFGPGTRLTVT.